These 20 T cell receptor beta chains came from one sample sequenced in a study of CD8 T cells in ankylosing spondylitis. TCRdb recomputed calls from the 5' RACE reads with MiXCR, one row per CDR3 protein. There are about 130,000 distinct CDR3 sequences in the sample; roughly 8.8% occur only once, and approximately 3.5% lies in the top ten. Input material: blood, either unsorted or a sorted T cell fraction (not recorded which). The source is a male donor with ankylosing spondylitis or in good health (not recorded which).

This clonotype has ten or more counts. This chain's CDR3 is CASSASKASGVYEQYF. Here the CDR3 DNA reads TGTGCCAGCAGTGCTAGTAAAGCGAGTGGAGTCTACGAGCAGTACTTC. This chain uses TRBV28 with TRBJ2-7; no firm D call. The CDR3 loop spans 16 amino acids. The ends were cut back, 5 bases at V and 3 bases at J, with 20 bases in the middle. Germline assignment: CDR1 MDHEN and CDR2 SYDVKM.

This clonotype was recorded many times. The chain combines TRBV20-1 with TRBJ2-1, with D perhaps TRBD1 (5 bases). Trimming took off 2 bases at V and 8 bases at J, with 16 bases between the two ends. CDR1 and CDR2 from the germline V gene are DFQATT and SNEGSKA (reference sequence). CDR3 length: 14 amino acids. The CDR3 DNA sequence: TGCAGTGCTAGACTCCTGGGGCCTGTGTATGAGCAGTTCTTC. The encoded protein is CSARLLGPVYEQFF.

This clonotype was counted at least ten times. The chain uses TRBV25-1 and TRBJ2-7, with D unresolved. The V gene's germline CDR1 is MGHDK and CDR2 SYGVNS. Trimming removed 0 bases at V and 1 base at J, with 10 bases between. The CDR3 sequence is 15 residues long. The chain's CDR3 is CASSEYSGISYEQYF. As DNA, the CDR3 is TGTGCCAGCAGTGAATATTCGGGTATATCCTACGAGCAGTACTTC.

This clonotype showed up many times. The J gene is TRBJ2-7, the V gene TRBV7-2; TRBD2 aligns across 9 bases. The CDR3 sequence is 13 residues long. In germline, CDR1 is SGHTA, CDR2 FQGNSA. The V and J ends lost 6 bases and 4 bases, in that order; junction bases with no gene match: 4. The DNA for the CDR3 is TGTGCCAGCAGACTAGCGGGTAGTTACGAGCAGTACTTC. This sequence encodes CASRLAGSYEQYF.

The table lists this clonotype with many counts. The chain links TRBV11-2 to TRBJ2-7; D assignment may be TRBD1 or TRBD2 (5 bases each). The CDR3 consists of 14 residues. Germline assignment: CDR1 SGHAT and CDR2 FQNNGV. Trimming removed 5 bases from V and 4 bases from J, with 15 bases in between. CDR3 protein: CASSIGARSYEQYF. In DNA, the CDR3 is TGTGCCAGCAGCATCGGGGCGAGGTCGTACGAGCAGTACTTC.

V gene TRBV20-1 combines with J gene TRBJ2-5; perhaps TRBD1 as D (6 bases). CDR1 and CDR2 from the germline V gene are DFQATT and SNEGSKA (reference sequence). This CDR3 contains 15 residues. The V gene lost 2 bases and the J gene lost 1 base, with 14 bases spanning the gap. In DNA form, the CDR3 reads TGCAGTGCTAGACCAGGGGATCCTCTCCAAGAGACCCAGTACTTC. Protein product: CSARPGDPLQETQYF.

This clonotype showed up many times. The CDR3, as DNA: TGCGCCAGCAGCCGACAGCCAGAAAGCACAGATACGCAGTATTTT. This codes for CASSRQPESTDTQYF. V usage is TRBV5-1 and J usage is TRBJ2-3; D may be TRBD1 (5 bases). V dropped 4 bases and J dropped 0 bases, with 12 bases sitting between them. Per germline, CDR1 SGHRS and CDR2 YFSETQ. This CDR3 is built from 15 residues.

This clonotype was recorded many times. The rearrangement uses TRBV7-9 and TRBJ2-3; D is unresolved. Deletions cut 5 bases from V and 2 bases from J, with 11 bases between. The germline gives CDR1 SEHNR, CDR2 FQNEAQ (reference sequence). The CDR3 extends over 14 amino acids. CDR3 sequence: CASSQSGVTDTQYF. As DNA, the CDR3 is TGTGCCAGCAGCCAATCGGGCGTCACAGATACGCAGTATTTT.

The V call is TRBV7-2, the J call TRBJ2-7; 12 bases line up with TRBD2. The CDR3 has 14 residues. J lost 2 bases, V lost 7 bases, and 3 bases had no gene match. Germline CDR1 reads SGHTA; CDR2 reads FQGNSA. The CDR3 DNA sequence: TGTGCCAGCATCGCTAGCGGGAGGGCCTACGAGCAGTACTTC. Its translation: CASIASGRAYEQYF. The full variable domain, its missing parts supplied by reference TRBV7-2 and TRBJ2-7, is GAGVSQSPSNKVTEKGKDVELRCDPISGHTALYWYRQSLGQGLEFLIYFQGNSAPDKSGLPSDRFSAERTGGSVSTLTIQRTQQEDSAVYLCASIASGRAYEQYFGPGTRLTVT.

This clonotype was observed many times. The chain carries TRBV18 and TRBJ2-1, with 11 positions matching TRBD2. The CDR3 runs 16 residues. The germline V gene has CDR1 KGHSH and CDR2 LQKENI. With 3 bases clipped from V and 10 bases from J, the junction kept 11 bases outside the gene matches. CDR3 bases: TGTGCCAGCTCACCTCGAGCTAGCGGGAGGCAGGGCGAGCAGTTCTTC. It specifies CASSPRASGRQGEQFF.

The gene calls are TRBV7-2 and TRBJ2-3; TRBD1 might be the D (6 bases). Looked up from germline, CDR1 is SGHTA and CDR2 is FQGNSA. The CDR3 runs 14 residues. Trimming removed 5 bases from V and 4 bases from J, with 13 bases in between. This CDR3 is CASSRTASPDTQYF. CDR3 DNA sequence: TGTGCCAGCAGCCGGACAGCGAGCCCAGATACGCAGTATTTT.

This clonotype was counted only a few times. The CDR3 protein is CSATELGGNTEAFF. DNA of the CDR3: TGCAGTGCTACCGAACTGGGAGGGAACACTGAAGCTTTCTTT. The chain joins TRBV20-1 to TRBJ1-1; D unclear. Trimming took 4 bases from V and 1 from J, leaving 13 bases between them. Germline lookup yields CDR1 DFQATT and CDR2 SNEGSKA (reference sequence). The CDR3 length is 14 residues.

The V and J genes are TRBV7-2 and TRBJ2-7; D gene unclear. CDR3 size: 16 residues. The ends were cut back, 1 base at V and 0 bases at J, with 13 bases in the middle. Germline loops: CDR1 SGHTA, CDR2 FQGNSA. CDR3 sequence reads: CASSLGAATASYEQYF. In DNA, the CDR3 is TGTGCCAGCAGCTTAGGCGCGGCTACCGCCTCCTACGAGCAGTACTTC. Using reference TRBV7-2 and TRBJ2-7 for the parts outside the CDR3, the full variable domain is GAGVSQSPSNKVTEKGKDVELRCDPISGHTALYWYRQSLGQGLEFLIYFQGNSAPDKSGLPSDRFSAERTGGSVSTLTIQRTQQEDSAVYLCASSLGAATASYEQYFGPGTRLTVT.

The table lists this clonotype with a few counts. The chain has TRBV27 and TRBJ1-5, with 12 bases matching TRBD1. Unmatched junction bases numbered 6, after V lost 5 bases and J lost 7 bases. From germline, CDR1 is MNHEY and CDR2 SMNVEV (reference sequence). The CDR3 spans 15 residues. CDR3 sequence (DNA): TGTGCCAGCAGTCCGGGACAGGGGGCTTGGCAGCCCCAGCATTTT. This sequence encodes CASSPGQGAWQPQHF.

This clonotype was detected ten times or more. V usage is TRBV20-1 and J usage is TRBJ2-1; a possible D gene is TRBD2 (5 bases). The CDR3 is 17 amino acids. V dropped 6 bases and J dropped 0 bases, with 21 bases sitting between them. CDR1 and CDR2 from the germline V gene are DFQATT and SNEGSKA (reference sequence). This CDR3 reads CSAKEAVTWSSYNEQFF. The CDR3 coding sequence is TGCAGTGCAAAGGAAGCGGTAACATGGAGCTCCTACAATGAGCAGTTCTTC.

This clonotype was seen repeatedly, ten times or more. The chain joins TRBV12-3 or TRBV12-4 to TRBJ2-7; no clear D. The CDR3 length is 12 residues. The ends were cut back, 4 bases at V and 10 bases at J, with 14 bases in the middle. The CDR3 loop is CASSSRSTIQYF. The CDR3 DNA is TGTGCCAGCAGTTCCCGATCGACAATACAGTACTTC.

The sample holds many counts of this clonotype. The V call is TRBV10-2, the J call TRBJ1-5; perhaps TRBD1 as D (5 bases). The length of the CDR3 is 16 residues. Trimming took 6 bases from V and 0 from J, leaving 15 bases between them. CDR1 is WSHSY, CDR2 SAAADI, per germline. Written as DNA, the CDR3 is TGCGCCAGCAGCGGGCCCACGGGACTTAGCAATCAGCCCCAGCATTTT. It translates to CASSGPTGLSNQPQHF.

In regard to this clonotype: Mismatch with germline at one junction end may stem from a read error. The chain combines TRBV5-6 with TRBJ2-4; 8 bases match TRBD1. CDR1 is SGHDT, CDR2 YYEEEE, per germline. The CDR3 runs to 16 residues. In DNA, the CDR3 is TGTGCCAGCAGCTTGGGGACAGGGTTTGCCAAAAACAGTCAGTACTTC. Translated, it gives CASSLGTGFAKNSQYF.

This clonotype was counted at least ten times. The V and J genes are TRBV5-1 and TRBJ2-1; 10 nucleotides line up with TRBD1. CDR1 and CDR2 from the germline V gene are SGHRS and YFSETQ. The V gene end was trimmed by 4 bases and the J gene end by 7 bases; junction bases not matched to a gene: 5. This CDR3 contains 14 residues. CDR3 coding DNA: TGCGCCAGCAGCCCAGGGACAGGGGATAATGAGCAGTTCTTC. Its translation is CASSPGTGDNEQFF.

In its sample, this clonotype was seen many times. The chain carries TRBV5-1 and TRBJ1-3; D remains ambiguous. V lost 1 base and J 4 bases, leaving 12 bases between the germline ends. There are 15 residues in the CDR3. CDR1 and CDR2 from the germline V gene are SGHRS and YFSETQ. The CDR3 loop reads CASSLTDRPGNTIYF. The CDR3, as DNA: TGCGCCAGCAGCTTGACAGATCGACCCGGAAACACCATATATTTT.